Sequencing of this T cell receptor beta chain was carried out in a study of T cell changes during pregnancy in multiple sclerosis. With V trimmed by 5 bases and J by 5 bases, 10 bases remained unmatched. The CDR3 runs 15 residues. The germline gives CDR1 MNHEY, CDR2 SMNVEV (reference sequence). Assay used: immunoSEQ multiplex PCR; TCRdb lists only in-frame clones, some missing. The sample consists of roughly 47,000 clones, 80% to 90% of them appearing once. The TCR originated in a female donor with multiple sclerosis, enrolled in a pregnancy study. V and J are TRBV27 and TRBJ2-5, with 8 nucleotides matching TRBD1. The sample in question was CD8+ T cells from peripheral blood mononuclear cells, obtained in the second trimester of pregnancy. CDR3 loop: CASSPNRGIGETQYF. In DNA form, the CDR3 reads TGTGCCAGCAGTCCGAACAGGGGGATCGGGGAGACCCAGTACTTC.